The T cell receptor (beta chain) under discussion was sequenced for a study of control samples from healthy donors and cancer patients. Per the germline V gene, CDR1 is MNHEY and CDR2 is SVGAGI. V shed 5 bases, J shed 1 base, and the junction held 5 bases outside the gene matches. This CDR3 comprises 15 residues. Here immunoSEQ multiplex PCR was the method, and the copy in TCRdb shows in-frame clones only, minus some. The repertoire includes approximately 110,000 clones, about four fifths of them detected once, and about 13% sits in the top ten. V and J are TRBV6-5 and TRBJ1-3, with 7 positions matching TRBD1. The TCR originated in a woman between 45 and 65 years old in good health. Sequencing input: blood. In DNA, the CDR3 is TGTGCCAGCAGTCGGGACAGCTTTTCTGGAAACACCATATATTTT. Amino acid sequence: CASSRDSFSGNTIYF.